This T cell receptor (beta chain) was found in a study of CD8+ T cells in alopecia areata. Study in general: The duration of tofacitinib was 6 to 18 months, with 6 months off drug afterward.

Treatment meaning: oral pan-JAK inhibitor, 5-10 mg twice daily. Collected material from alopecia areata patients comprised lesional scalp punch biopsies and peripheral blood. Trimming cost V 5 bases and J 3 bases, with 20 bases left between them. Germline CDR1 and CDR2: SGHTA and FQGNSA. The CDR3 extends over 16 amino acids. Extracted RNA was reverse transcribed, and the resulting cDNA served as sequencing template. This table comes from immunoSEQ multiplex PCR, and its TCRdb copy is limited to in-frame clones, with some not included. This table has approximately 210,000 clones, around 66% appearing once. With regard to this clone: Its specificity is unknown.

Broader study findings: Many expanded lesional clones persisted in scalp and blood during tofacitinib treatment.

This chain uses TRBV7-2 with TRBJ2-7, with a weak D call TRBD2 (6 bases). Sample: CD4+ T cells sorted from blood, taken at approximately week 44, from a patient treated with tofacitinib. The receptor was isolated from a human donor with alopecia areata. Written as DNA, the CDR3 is TGTGCCAGCAGCCGGGACTTTACCGCCAGGGACTACGAGCAGTACTTC. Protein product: CASSRDFTARDYEQYF.